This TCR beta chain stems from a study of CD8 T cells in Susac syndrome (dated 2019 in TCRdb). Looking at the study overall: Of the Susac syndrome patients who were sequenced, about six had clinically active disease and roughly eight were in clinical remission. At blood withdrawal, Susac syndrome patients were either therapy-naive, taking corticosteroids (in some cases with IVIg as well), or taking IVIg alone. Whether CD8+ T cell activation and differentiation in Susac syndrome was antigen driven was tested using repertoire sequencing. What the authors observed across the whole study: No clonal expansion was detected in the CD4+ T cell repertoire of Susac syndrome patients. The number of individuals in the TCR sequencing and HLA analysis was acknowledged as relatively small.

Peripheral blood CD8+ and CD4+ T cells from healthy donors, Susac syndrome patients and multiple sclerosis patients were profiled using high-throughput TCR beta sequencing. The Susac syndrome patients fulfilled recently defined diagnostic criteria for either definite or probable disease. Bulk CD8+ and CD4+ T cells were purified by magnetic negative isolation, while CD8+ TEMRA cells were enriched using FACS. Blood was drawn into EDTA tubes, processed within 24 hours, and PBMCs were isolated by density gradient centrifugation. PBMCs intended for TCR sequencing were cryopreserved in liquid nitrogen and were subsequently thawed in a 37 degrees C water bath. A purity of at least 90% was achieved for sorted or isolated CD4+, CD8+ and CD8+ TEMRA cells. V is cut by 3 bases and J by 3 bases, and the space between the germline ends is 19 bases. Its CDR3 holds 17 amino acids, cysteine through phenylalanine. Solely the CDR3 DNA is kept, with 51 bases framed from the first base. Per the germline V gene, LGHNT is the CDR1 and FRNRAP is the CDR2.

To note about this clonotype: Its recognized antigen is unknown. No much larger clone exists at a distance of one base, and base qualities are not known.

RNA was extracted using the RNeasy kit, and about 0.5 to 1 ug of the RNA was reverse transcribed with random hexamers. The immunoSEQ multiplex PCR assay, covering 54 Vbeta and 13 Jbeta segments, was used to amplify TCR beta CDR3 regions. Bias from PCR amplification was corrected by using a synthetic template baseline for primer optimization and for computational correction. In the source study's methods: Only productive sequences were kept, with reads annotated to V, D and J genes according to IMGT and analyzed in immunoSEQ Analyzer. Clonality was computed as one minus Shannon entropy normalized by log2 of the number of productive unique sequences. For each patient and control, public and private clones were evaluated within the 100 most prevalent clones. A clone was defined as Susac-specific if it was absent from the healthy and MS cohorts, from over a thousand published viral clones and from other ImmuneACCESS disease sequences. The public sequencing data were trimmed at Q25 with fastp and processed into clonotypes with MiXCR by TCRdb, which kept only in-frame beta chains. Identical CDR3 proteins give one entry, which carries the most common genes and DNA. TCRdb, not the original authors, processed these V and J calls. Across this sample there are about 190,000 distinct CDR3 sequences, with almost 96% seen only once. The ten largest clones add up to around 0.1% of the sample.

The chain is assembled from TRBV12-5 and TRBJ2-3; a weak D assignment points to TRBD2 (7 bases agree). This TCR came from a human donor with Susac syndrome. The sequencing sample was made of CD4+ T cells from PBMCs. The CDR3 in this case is CASGFGLSGGQTDTQYF. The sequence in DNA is TGTGCTAGTGGTTTTGGATTGTCCGGGGGGCAAACAGATACGCAGTATTTT.